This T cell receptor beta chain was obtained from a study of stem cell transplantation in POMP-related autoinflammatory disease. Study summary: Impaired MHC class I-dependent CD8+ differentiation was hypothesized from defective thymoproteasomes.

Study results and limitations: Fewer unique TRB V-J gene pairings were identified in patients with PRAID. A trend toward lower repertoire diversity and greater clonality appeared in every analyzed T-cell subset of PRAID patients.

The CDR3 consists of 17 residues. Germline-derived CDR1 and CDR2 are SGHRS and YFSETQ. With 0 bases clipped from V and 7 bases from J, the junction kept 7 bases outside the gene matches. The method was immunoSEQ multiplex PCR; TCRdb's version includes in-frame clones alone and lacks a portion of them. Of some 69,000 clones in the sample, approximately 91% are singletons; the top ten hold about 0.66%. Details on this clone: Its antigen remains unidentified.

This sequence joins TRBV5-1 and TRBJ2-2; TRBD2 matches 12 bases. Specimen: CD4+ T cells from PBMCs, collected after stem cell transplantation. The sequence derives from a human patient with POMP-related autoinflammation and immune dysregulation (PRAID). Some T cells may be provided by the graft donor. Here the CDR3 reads CASSLEPPGLAGGELFF. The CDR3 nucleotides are TGCGCCAGCAGCTTGGAGCCGCCGGGACTAGCGGGCGGGGAGCTGTTTTTT. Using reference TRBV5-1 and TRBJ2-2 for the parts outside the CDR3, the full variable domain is KAGVTQTPRYLIKTRGQQVTLSCSPISGHRSVSWYQQTPGQGLQFLFEYFSETQRNKGNFPGRFSGRQFSNSRSEMNVSTLELGDSALYLCASSLEPPGLAGGELFFGEGSRLTVL.